What follows are 17 T cell receptor beta chains derived from one specimen sequenced in a study of control samples from healthy donors and cancer patients. Only in-frame clones appear in the TCRdb table, and some are missing; sequencing was by immunoSEQ multiplex PCR. The table lists roughly 49,000 clones, roughly 86% of them singletons. The specimen was PBMCs. The receptor set was obtained from a middle-aged man with head and neck cancer.

The rearrangement uses TRBV28 and TRBJ1-1; D uncertain. V lost 7 bases and J lost 7, with 16 bases in between. Germline-derived CDR1 and CDR2 are MDHEN and SYDVKM. CDR3 length: 13 amino acids. The CDR3 here is CASTSPLMSEAFF. In nucleotides, the CDR3 is TGTGCCAGCACCTCCCCCCTTATGAGTGAAGCTTTCTTT. The full variable domain, with the rest looked up from reference TRBV28 and TRBJ1-1, is DVKVTQSSRYLVKRTGEKVFLECVQDMDHENMFWYRQDPGLGLRLIYFSYDVKMKEKGDIPEGYSVSREKKERFSLILESASTNQTSMYLCASTSPLMSEAFFGQGTRLTVV.

V gene TRBV19 combines with J gene TRBJ2-7, with TRBD2 matching over 7 bases. Per the germline V gene, CDR1 is LNHDA and CDR2 is SQIVND (reference sequence). CDR3 length: 17 residues. V shed 1 base, J shed 2 bases, and the junction held 11 bases outside the gene matches. The CDR3 region has the DNA TGTGCCAGTAGTATAGCCGAGCGGGGCGGTTCGGCCTACGAGCAGTACTTC. It codes for CASSIAERGGSAYEQYF. Combining the CDR3 with reference TRBV19 and TRBJ2-7 gives the whole variable domain DGGITQSPKYLFRKEGQNVTLSCEQNLNHDAMYWYRQDPGQGLRLIYYSQIVNDFQKGDIAEGYSVSREKKESFPLTVTSAQKNPTAFYLCASSIAERGGSAYEQYFGPGTRLTVT.

This clone is a singleton in its sample. The J gene is TRBJ1-1, the V gene TRBV7-9; D is unresolved. CDR1 and CDR2 from the germline V gene are SEHNR and FQNEAQ (reference sequence). With 7 bases removed from V and 4 bases from J, the gap between germline ends came to 13 bases. CDR3 size: 13 residues. The CDR3 is CASTSGPGTEAFF. CDR3 nucleotide sequence: TGTGCCAGCACCTCCGGCCCGGGCACTGAAGCTTTCTTT.

The sample holds one count of this clone. The chain couples TRBV19 to TRBJ1-2; TRBD1 matches at 9 bases. The CDR3 is 14 amino acids. The J segment lost 4 bases and the V segment lost 4 bases, leaving 4 bases of the junction unmatched. Germline loops: CDR1 LNHDA, CDR2 SQIVND (reference sequence). The CDR3 protein is CASSTRTGAYGYTF. CDR3 nucleotide sequence: TGTGCCAGTAGTACCCGGACAGGGGCCTATGGCTACACCTTC.

This chain connects TRBV28 to TRBJ2-3, with TRBD2 identical over 11 bases. Trimming removed 6 bases from V and 1 base from J; junction bases left unmatched: 9. CDR3 length equals 17 residues. Germline V gives CDR1 MDHEN, CDR2 SYDVKM. Here the CDR3 reads CASSPRTSGRRTDTQYF. DNA for the CDR3: TGTGCCAGCAGCCCTCGAACTAGCGGGAGACGCACAGATACGCAGTATTTT. Using reference TRBV28 and TRBJ2-3 for the parts outside the CDR3, the full variable domain is DVKVTQSSRYLVKRTGEKVFLECVQDMDHENMFWYRQDPGLGLRLIYFSYDVKMKEKGDIPEGYSVSREKKERFSLILESASTNQTSMYLCASSPRTSGRRTDTQYFGPGTRLTVL.

The chain carries TRBV7-3 and TRBJ2-2; a possible D gene is TRBD1 (5 bases). Looked up from germline, CDR1 is SGHTA and CDR2 is FQGTGA. The V end lost 2 bases, the J end lost 1 base, and 11 bases lay between the germline ends. CDR3 size: 16 residues. In DNA, the CDR3 is TGTGCCAGCAGCTTACGCAGGGCCCTGAACACCGGGGAGCTGTTTTTT. Protein product: CASSLRRALNTGELFF.

This clone showed up just once. The rearrangement uses TRBV7-6 and TRBJ1-4; D gene ambiguous. Trimming shortened V by 3 bases and J by 8 bases, and 10 bases separated the two germline ends. Germline-derived CDR1 and CDR2 are SGHVS and FNYEAQ. CDR3 length: 13 amino acids. Here the CDR3 reads CASSLRVYEKLFF. CDR3 DNA sequence: TGTGCCAGCAGCTTGAGGGTTTACGAAAAACTGTTTTTT.

This clone has a single count. The chain employs TRBV5-4 and TRBJ2-2; D is ambiguous. CDR3 length: 14 residues. Germline V gene data show CDR1 as SGHNT and CDR2 as YYREEE (reference sequence). V was clipped by 4 bases and J by 1 base, with 8 bases between them. The CDR3 is CASSPSVNTGELFF. DNA for the CDR3: TGTGCCAGCAGCCCGAGCGTGAACACCGGGGAGCTGTTTTTT.

The chain has TRBV27 and TRBJ2-5; 7 bases align to TRBD2. J gave up 1 base and V 2 bases, and 7 bases lay outside the gene matches. Germline CDR1 and CDR2: MNHEY and SMNVEV (reference sequence). This CDR3 region has 16 residues. In nucleotides, the CDR3 is TGTGCCAGCAGTTTAGTAGCGGGCGTACCCCAAGAGACCCAGTACTTC. Translated, it gives CASSLVAGVPQETQYF.

This sequence joins TRBV30 and TRBJ2-7, with D perhaps TRBD2 (5 bases). The CDR3 extends over 15 amino acids. Deletions cut 2 bases from V and 2 bases from J, with 16 bases between. Germline V gene lookup returns CDR1 GTSNPN and CDR2 SVGIG (reference sequence). CDR3 DNA: TGTGCCTGGAGTTCGATTATGGACTCAGCCTACGAGCAGTACTTC. Translation: CAWSSIMDSAYEQYF. Drawing the rest from reference TRBV30 and TRBJ2-7, the complete variable domain is SQTIHQWPATLVQPVGSPLSLECTVEGTSNPNLYWYRQAAGRGLQLLFYSVGIGQISSEVPQNLSASRPQDRQFILSSKKLLLSDSGFYLCAWSSIMDSAYEQYFGPGTRLTVT.

The chain carries TRBV7-2 and TRBJ1-6; D is unclear. This CDR3 region has 14 residues. Germline V lookup: CDR1 SGHTA, CDR2 FQGNSA. Trimming took off 1 base at V and 7 bases at J, with 8 bases between the two ends. CDR3 sequence reads: CASSLEGMNSPLHF. In DNA, the CDR3 is TGTGCCAGCAGCTTAGAAGGGATGAATTCACCCCTCCACTTT. Using reference TRBV7-2 and TRBJ1-6 for the parts outside the CDR3, the full variable domain is GAGVSQSPSNKVTEKGKDVELRCDPISGHTALYWYRQSLGQGLEFLIYFQGNSAPDKSGLPSDRFSAERTGGSVSTLTIQRTQQEDSAVYLCASSLEGMNSPLHFGNGTRLTVT.

This rearrangement joins TRBV28 to TRBJ2-7; D remains unclear. Trimming cost V 4 bases and J 6 bases, with 10 bases left between them. There are 12 residues in the CDR3. Germline CDR1 is MDHEN and CDR2 is SYDVKM. The CDR3 DNA follows: TGTGCCAGCAGTTACCCCCGCCTCGAGCAGTACTTC. It yields the protein CASSYPRLEQYF. Combining the CDR3 with reference TRBV28 and TRBJ2-7 gives the whole variable domain DVKVTQSSRYLVKRTGEKVFLECVQDMDHENMFWYRQDPGLGLRLIYFSYDVKMKEKGDIPEGYSVSREKKERFSLILESASTNQTSMYLCASSYPRLEQYFGPGTRLTVT.

The rearrangement links TRBV9 to TRBJ2-2; no clear D. There are 14 residues in the CDR3. CDR1 is SGDLS, CDR2 YYNGEE, per germline. V was shortened by 0 bases and J by 4 bases, with 7 bases between the two germline ends. The CDR3 DNA reads as TGTGCCAGCAGCGTAGGCCAGGCCACCGGGGAGCTGTTTTTT. Translating it yields CASSVGQATGELFF. Variable domain in full (rest from reference TRBV9 and TRBJ2-2): DSGVTQTPKHLITATGQRVTLRCSPRSGDLSVYWYQQSLDQGLQFLIQYYNGEERAKGNILERFSAQQFPDLHSELNLSSLELGDSALYFCASSVGQATGELFFGEGSRLTVL.

V and J are TRBV6-5 and TRBJ1-3, with D perhaps TRBD1 (5 bases). Trimming took 10 bases from V and 2 from J, leaving 6 bases between them. The germline CDR1 and CDR2 sequences are MNHEY and SVGAGI. The CDR3 loop spans 11 amino acids. CDR3 DNA sequence: TGTGCCACCAGGGCTGGAAACACCATATATTTT. This codes for CATRAGNTIYF.

This clone came up a few times. The V call is TRBV27, the J call TRBJ2-3; 10 bases map to TRBD1. Per the germline V gene, CDR1 is MNHEY and CDR2 is SMNVEV (reference sequence). Unmatched junction bases numbered 3, after V lost 5 bases and J lost 4 bases. This CDR3 has 14 residues. CDR3 region: CASSRGTGADTQYF. The CDR3 DNA is TGTGCCAGCAGTCGAGGGACAGGGGCAGATACGCAGTATTTT.

This sequence joins TRBV4-1 and TRBJ2-2; TRBD1 or TRBD2 may be the D gene (5 bases each). V lost 0 bases, J lost 4 bases, and 18 bases lay in between. CDR1 and CDR2 from the germline V gene are MGHRA and YSYEKL. CDR3 length: 18 amino acids. The CDR3 is CASSQEPSGLGGTGELFF. The CDR3 region has the DNA TGCGCCAGCAGCCAAGAGCCTTCAGGGCTCGGAGGCACCGGGGAGCTGTTTTTT.

The table lists this clone with a count of one. V and J are TRBV27 and TRBJ2-2; 10 nucleotides agree with TRBD2. Trimming removed 6 bases from V and 4 bases from J; junction bases left unmatched: 14. Germline CDR1 reads MNHEY; CDR2 reads SMNVEV (reference sequence). This CDR3 spans 18 amino acids. The DNA for the CDR3 is TGTGCCAGCAGACTAGGCGAGGTAGCGGGAGGTCGCACCGGGGAGCTGTTTTTT. Protein product: CASRLGEVAGGRTGELFF.